Listed below are T cell receptor beta chains from one sample, sequenced in a study of blood T cell repertoires in COVID-19. Using immunoSEQ multiplex PCR, the repertoire was profiled, and TCRdb retains in-frame clones only, with some absent. The profile covers 250,000 to 350,000 clones, with roughly 85% appearing a single time and 4% to 4.5% taken by the ten largest. The sample taken for sequencing was PBMCs or T cells enriched from blood (not recorded which). These TCRs come from a woman aged 30 to 39 who had recovered from COVID-19. The CDR3 runs from the conserved cysteine through the conserved F or W. A D gene is named only where the DNA matches it firmly. Clone size is given for some rows only: seen once, a few or many times, or a class if the clone is expanded.

abundance: -; j_gene: TRBJ2-1; v_gene: TRBV19; d_gene: TRBD2; CDR3aa: CASSIGGLAGYNEQFF; CDR3nt: TGTGCCAGTAGTATAGGGGGGCTAGCGGGTTACAATGAGCAGTTCTTC
abundance: -; j_gene: TRBJ2-7; v_gene: TRBV5-1; d_gene: -; CDR3aa: CASSNGLPFYIEQYF; CDR3nt: TGCGCCAGCAGCAACGGACTACCCTTTTATATCGAGCAGTACTTC
abundance: -; j_gene: TRBJ1-2; v_gene: TRBV9; d_gene: -; CDR3aa: CASSGTEDYGYTF; CDR3nt: TGTGCCAGCAGCGGGACAGAAGACTATGGCTACACCTTC
abundance: few; j_gene: TRBJ1-4; v_gene: TRBV19; d_gene: -; CDR3aa: CASSIVIQVPTDEKLFF; CDR3nt: TGTGCCAGTAGTATAGTTATTCAGGTCCCCACGGATGAAAAACTGTTTTTT
abundance: -; j_gene: TRBJ1-1; v_gene: TRBV7-9; d_gene: TRBD1; CDR3aa: CASSSWTGNTEAFF; CDR3nt: TGTGCCAGCAGCTCATGGACAGGGAACACTGAAGCTTTCTTT
abundance: -; j_gene: TRBJ2-7; v_gene: TRBV11-2; d_gene: TRBD2; CDR3aa: CASSFSGRIYEQYF; CDR3nt: TGTGCCAGCAGCTTTAGCGGGAGGATCTACGAGCAGTACTTC
abundance: -; j_gene: TRBJ2-3; v_gene: TRBV4-1; d_gene: TRBD2; CDR3aa: CASSQATSASTDTQYF; CDR3nt: TGCGCCAGCAGCCAAGCCACTAGCGCGAGCACAGATACGCAGTATTTT
abundance: -; j_gene: TRBJ2-7; v_gene: TRBV5-4; d_gene: TRBD2; CDR3aa: CASSDASGSYEQYF; CDR3nt: TGTGCCAGCAGCGATGCTAGCGGGAGCTACGAGCAGTACTTC
abundance: -; j_gene: TRBJ1-5; v_gene: TRBV5-5; d_gene: -; CDR3aa: CASSLAFGQPSNQPQHF; CDR3nt: TGTGCCAGCAGCTTGGCATTCGGACAACCAAGCAATCAGCCCCAGCATTTT
abundance: -; j_gene: TRBJ2-7; v_gene: TRBV6-1; d_gene: -; CDR3aa: CASSERDTGYEQYF; CDR3nt: TGTGCCAGCAGTGAGAGGGACACCGGCTACGAGCAGTACTTC
abundance: -; j_gene: TRBJ2-7; v_gene: TRBV28; d_gene: TRBD1; CDR3aa: CASSSPRDRGLREQYF; CDR3nt: TGTGCCAGCAGTTCTCCTCGGGACAGGGGGCTGAGGGAGCAGTACTTC
abundance: once; j_gene: TRBJ1-4; v_gene: TRBV18; d_gene: TRBD1; CDR3aa: CASSPEDRGVWYEKLFF; CDR3nt: TGTGCCAGCTCACCCGAGGACAGGGGCGTTTGGTATGAAAAACTGTTTTTT
abundance: -; j_gene: TRBJ2-4; v_gene: TRBV3-1/TRBV3-2; d_gene: -; CDR3aa: CASSQAQQGSIQYF; CDR3nt: TGTGCCAGCAGCCAAGCCCAACAGGGAAGCATTCAGTACTTC
abundance: -; j_gene: TRBJ1-2; v_gene: TRBV18; d_gene: TRBD1; CDR3aa: CANEGTGTNYGYTF; CDR3nt: TGTGCCAACGAAGGGACAGGGACTAACTATGGCTACACCTTC
abundance: -; j_gene: TRBJ1-6; v_gene: TRBV5-1; d_gene: TRBD1; CDR3aa: CASSLRDRSSPLHF; CDR3nt: TGCGCCAGCAGCTTGCGGGACAGAAGTTCACCCCTCCACTTT
abundance: -; j_gene: TRBJ2-5; v_gene: TRBV7-9; d_gene: TRBD2; CDR3aa: CASSQGLAGGRETQYF; CDR3nt: TGTGCCAGCAGCCAAGGACTAGCGGGAGGGCGAGAGACCCAGTACTTC
abundance: -; j_gene: TRBJ2-5; v_gene: TRBV7-9; d_gene: -; CDR3aa: CASRLPGQIETQYF; CDR3nt: TGTGCCAGCAGACTTCCGGGACAAATAGAGACCCAGTACTTC
abundance: -; j_gene: TRBJ1-2; v_gene: TRBV5-4; d_gene: TRBD1; CDR3aa: CASSWGTASNYGYTF; CDR3nt: TGTGCCAGCAGCTGGGGGACAGCGAGCAACTATGGCTACACCTTC
abundance: few; j_gene: TRBJ2-1; v_gene: TRBV19; d_gene: -; CDR3aa: CASSGWDEQFF; CDR3nt: TGTGCCAGTAGCGGGTGGGATGAGCAGTTCTTC
abundance: -; j_gene: TRBJ1-5; v_gene: TRBV18; d_gene: TRBD1; CDR3aa: CASSPGGDKFQPQHF; CDR3nt: TGTGCCAGCTCTCCAGGGGGCGATAAATTTCAGCCCCAGCATTTT
abundance: -; j_gene: TRBJ2-7; v_gene: TRBV7-8; d_gene: -; CDR3aa: CASSLDSSYEQYF; CDR3nt: TGTGCCAGCAGCTTGGACAGCTCCTACGAGCAGTACTTC
abundance: -; j_gene: TRBJ1-2; v_gene: TRBV4-1; d_gene: -; CDR3aa: CASSQDEGTIFGYTF; CDR3nt: TGCGCCAGCAGCCAAGATGAGGGGACAATCTTTGGCTACACCTTC
abundance: -; j_gene: TRBJ2-7; v_gene: TRBV7-9; d_gene: -; CDR3aa: CASSYSWTDTYEQYF; CDR3nt: TGTGCCAGCAGCTATAGTTGGACAGACACCTACGAGCAGTACTTC